The rows below give T cell receptor beta chains drawn from one sample of a study of blood T cell repertoires in COVID-19. Assay used: immunoSEQ multiplex PCR; TCRdb lists only in-frame clones, some missing. The table has approximately 200,000 clones, 70% to 80% seen once. What was sequenced was peripheral blood. The source is a middle-aged woman with COVID-19, enrolled during active disease. Both conserved end residues are part of each CDR3. D genes are given only for firm matches. Expanded clones get a size class; other rows say once, few or many, or leave the size out.

TRBJ1-2,TRBV6-2/TRBV6-3,.,.,CASSYSNWQGYNYGYTF,TGTGCCAGCAGTTACTCGAATTGGCAGGGGTATAACTATGGCTACACCTTC
TRBJ2-6,TRBV2,.,.,CASETGANVLTF,TGTGCCAGCGAGACTGGGGCCAACGTCCTGACTTTC
TRBJ2-5,TRBV6-1,few,.,CASSERGTETQYF,TGTGCCAGCAGTGAACGGGGGACGGAGACCCAGTACTTC
TRBJ1-2,TRBV7-9,.,.,CASSSFYGYTF,TGTGCCAGCAGCTCATTCTATGGCTACACCTTC
TRBJ2-3,TRBV9,.,.,CASSVGSLSTDTQYF,TGTGCCAGCAGCGTAGGGAGCCTGAGCACAGATACGCAGTATTTT
TRBJ1-4,TRBV6-6,once,.,CASIGHMNEKLFF,TGTGCCAGCATCGGACATATGAATGAAAAACTGTTTTTT
TRBJ2-1,TRBV20-1,once,.,CSARGENEQFF,TGCAGTGCTAGAGGTGAGAATGAGCAGTTCTTC
TRBJ2-3,TRBV24-1,.,.,CATSAYPTDTQYF,TGTGCCACCAGTGCCTACCCCACAGATACGCAGTATTTT
TRBJ1-1,TRBV14,.,.,CASSQQYDTEAFF,TGTGCCAGCAGCCAACAGTACGACACTGAAGCTTTCTTT
TRBJ2-5,TRBV5-1,.,TRBD2,CASSLPLAGPAKTQYF,TGCGCCAGCAGCTTGCCCCTAGCGGGGCCCGCCAAGACCCAGTACTTC
TRBJ2-3,TRBV19,.,TRBD2,CASSLGTSGTDTQYF,TGTGCCAGTAGCCTCGGGACTAGCGGCACAGATACGCAGTATTTT